This TCR beta chain was sequenced in a study of T cell responses to AZD1222 COVID-19 vaccine. Study-level results: At study baseline, merely six AZD1222 recipients were seropositive.

There are 14 residues in the CDR3. CDR1 is LNHDA and CDR2 is SQIVND in the germline V gene (reference sequence). The ends were cut back, 7 bases at V and 7 bases at J, with 14 bases in the middle. TCRdb's copy holds only in-frame clones and misses some; the assay was immunoSEQ multiplex PCR. The sample includes 130,000 to 150,000 clones, roughly nine tenths of them seen just once. For this clone: Its antigen is unidentified.

The chain uses TRBV19 and TRBJ1-6, with D possibly matching TRBD1 (5 bases). The material sequenced was peripheral blood, taken 28 days after the second AZD1222 dose. The origin of this receptor is an adult who received the AZD1222 COVID-19 vaccine. The CDR3 sequence: CASTRGEGNSPLHF. CDR3 in DNA: TGTGCCAGTACCCGGGGGGAGGGGAATTCACCCCTCCACTTT.